The source of this TCR beta chain is a study of CD8 T cells in ankylosing spondylitis. This clonotype showed up just a few times. Its antigen remains unknown. Study results and caveats: From matched ankylosing spondylitis synovial fluid, disease-linked clones were reportedly recovered at significantly enriched levels.

In TCRdb, the 5' RACE reads were re-called with MiXCR into one record per CDR3 protein. Here the sample spans 150,000 or so distinct CDR3 sequences, 30% to 40% being singletons. The CDR3 is made up of 14 amino acids. Trimming stripped 5 bases from V and 4 bases from J, with 14 bases between. The chain recombines TRBV12-3 or TRBV12-4 with TRBJ1-1; tentatively, D is TRBD1 (6 bases). The sequenced sample consisted of synovial fluid, either unsorted or a sorted T cell fraction (not recorded which). This receptor was identified in a male donor with ankylosing spondylitis. This CDR3 is CASSTRTEGTEAFF. Here the CDR3 DNA reads TGTGCCAGCAGTACCAGGACAGAGGGCACTGAAGCTTTCTTT.